The rows below give T cell receptor beta chains drawn from one sample of a study of blood T cell repertoires in COVID-19. Libraries were prepared by immunoSEQ multiplex PCR; TCRdb keeps only in-frame clonotypes and omits some of them. The sample shows approximately 150,000 clones, approximately 82% of them seen only once. Material: peripheral blood. The receptors derive from a human donor with acute or convalescent COVID-19. The donor label of this sample is uncertain. The conserved cysteine and the conserved F or W are not part of the CDR3 here.

cdr3_aa: ASSFENREETQY
v_call: TRBV5-1
j_call: TRBJ2-5

cdr3_aa: ASSQGGGNQPQH
v_call: TRBV27
j_call: TRBJ1-5

cdr3_aa: ASTDRGLHNSPLH
v_call: TRBV27
j_call: TRBJ1-6

cdr3_aa: ASSSSGTGGKSTEAF
v_call: TRBV5-6
j_call: TRBJ1-1

cdr3_aa: ASSGAGRSNQPQH
v_call: TRBV2
j_call: TRBJ1-5

cdr3_aa: ASHRGGTTDTQY
v_call: TRBV5-1
j_call: TRBJ2-3

cdr3_aa: ASSYGTGAYGYT
v_call: TRBV6-5
j_call: TRBJ1-2

cdr3_aa: ASSITQTVPYTEAF
v_call: TRBV19
j_call: TRBJ1-1

cdr3_aa: SARGEAF
v_call: TRBV20-1
j_call: TRBJ1-1

cdr3_aa: ASRQGGANTEAF
v_call: TRBV5-1
j_call: TRBJ1-1

cdr3_aa: ASSLQGGQETQY
v_call: TRBV7-7
j_call: TRBJ2-5

cdr3_aa: ASKADLAGSNEQF
v_call: TRBV4-3
j_call: TRBJ2-1

cdr3_aa: AWSGGLNQPQH
v_call: TRBV30
j_call: TRBJ1-5

cdr3_aa: AWSGSVTEAF
v_call: TRBV30
j_call: TRBJ1-1

cdr3_aa: ASSMRTGRNQPQH
v_call: TRBV19
j_call: TRBJ1-5

cdr3_aa: ASRWTENQETQY
v_call: TRBV2
j_call: TRBJ2-5

cdr3_aa: ASSWGQGYEKLF
v_call: TRBV27
j_call: TRBJ1-4

cdr3_aa: ASRDSPSDTQY
v_call: TRBV6-5
j_call: TRBJ2-3

cdr3_aa: SVGGGYNEQF
v_call: TRBV29-1
j_call: TRBJ2-1

cdr3_aa: ASSLVSGDSTDTQY
v_call: TRBV5-1
j_call: TRBJ2-3

cdr3_aa: ASSLGLSATRGEKLF
v_call: TRBV5-6
j_call: TRBJ1-4

cdr3_aa: ASSPRGRGGIVDYGYT
v_call: TRBV19
j_call: TRBJ1-2

cdr3_aa: ASSLDWTSQSAGELF
v_call: TRBV5-4
j_call: TRBJ2-2

cdr3_aa: ASSRGADRTNYGYT
v_call: TRBV4-1
j_call: TRBJ1-2

cdr3_aa: ASTSGGGETQY
v_call: TRBV18
j_call: TRBJ2-5

cdr3_aa: SVRTTTDTQY
v_call: TRBV29-1
j_call: TRBJ2-3

cdr3_aa: ASRPWDSISYEQY
v_call: TRBV6-5
j_call: TRBJ2-7

cdr3_aa: ASSEDDVAVWVNYYGYT
v_call: TRBV6-1
j_call: TRBJ1-2

cdr3_aa: ASSPPGTRGPSNQPQH
v_call: TRBV5-1
j_call: TRBJ1-5

cdr3_aa: ASSGQGQYNSPLH
v_call: TRBV7-8
j_call: TRBJ1-6

cdr3_aa: ASRGGREQF
v_call: TRBV6-5
j_call: TRBJ2-1

cdr3_aa: ASSLDSGSYNEQF
v_call: TRBV5-1
j_call: TRBJ2-1

cdr3_aa: ASSLAARGRGPYNSPLH
v_call: TRBV27
j_call: TRBJ1-6

cdr3_aa: ASSGYRGEKANEKLF
v_call: TRBV5-4
j_call: TRBJ1-4

cdr3_aa: ASSATGYNEQF
v_call: TRBV5-8
j_call: TRBJ2-1

cdr3_aa: ASSKGYVCSYEQY
v_call: TRBV21-1
j_call: TRBJ2-7

cdr3_aa: ASSHERQSNQPQH
v_call: TRBV4-1
j_call: TRBJ1-5

cdr3_aa: ASSSAGQGVVLYGYT
v_call: TRBV5-1
j_call: TRBJ1-2

cdr3_aa: ASSSGGEPDTQY
v_call: TRBV9
j_call: TRBJ2-3

cdr3_aa: ATSDSLRGNQPQH
v_call: TRBV24-1
j_call: TRBJ1-5

cdr3_aa: SVNDRGTEAF
v_call: TRBV29-1
j_call: TRBJ1-1

cdr3_aa: SVAGSAYGYT
v_call: TRBV29-1
j_call: TRBJ1-2

cdr3_aa: ASSTGVVDTEAF
v_call: TRBV10-1
j_call: TRBJ1-1

cdr3_aa: ASSIDREDTQY
v_call: TRBV19
j_call: TRBJ2-3

cdr3_aa: ASSTRDRPGAQH
v_call: TRBV19
j_call: TRBJ1-5

cdr3_aa: ASRTGTSGHNEQF
v_call: TRBV5-4
j_call: TRBJ2-1

cdr3_aa: ASGTPGGELF
v_call: TRBV7-9
j_call: TRBJ2-2

cdr3_aa: ASSLRAPRGDTQY
v_call: TRBV5-6
j_call: TRBJ2-3

cdr3_aa: ASSLALAGGAGELF
v_call: TRBV7-8
j_call: TRBJ2-2

cdr3_aa: ASSVEGTGTQPQH
v_call: TRBV9
j_call: TRBJ1-5

cdr3_aa: AWTAGEPAPLH
v_call: TRBV30
j_call: TRBJ1-6

cdr3_aa: ASSQSQGSTTEAF
v_call: TRBV5-5
j_call: TRBJ1-1

cdr3_aa: ASSLQPDRAANYGYT
v_call: TRBV4-1
j_call: TRBJ1-2

cdr3_aa: ASSQSAGRIGGETQY
v_call: TRBV4-1
j_call: TRBJ2-5

cdr3_aa: ASSPDAGGGETQY
v_call: TRBV4-2
j_call: TRBJ2-5

cdr3_aa: ASSGDRGQPQH
v_call: TRBV6-4
j_call: TRBJ1-5